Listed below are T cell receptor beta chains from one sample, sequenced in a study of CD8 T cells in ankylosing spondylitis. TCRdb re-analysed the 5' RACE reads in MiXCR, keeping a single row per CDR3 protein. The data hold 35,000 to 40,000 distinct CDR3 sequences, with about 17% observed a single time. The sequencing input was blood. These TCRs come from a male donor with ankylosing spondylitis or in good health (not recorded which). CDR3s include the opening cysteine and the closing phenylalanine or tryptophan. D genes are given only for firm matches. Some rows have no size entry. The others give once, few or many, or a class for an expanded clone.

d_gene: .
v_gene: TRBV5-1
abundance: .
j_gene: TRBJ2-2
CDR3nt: TGCGCCAGCAGCTTCGACGGGGCGAACGGGGAGCTGTTTTTT
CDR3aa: CASSFDGANGELFF

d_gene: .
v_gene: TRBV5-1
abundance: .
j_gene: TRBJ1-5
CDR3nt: TGCGCCAGCAGCTTAGTCGGAGGGAGCAATCAGCCCCAGCATTTT
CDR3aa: CASSLVGGSNQPQHF

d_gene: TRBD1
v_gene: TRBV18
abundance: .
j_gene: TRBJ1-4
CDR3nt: TGTGCCAGCTCACCGGCGGGACAGATTAATGAAAAACTGTTTTTT
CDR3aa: CASSPAGQINEKLFF

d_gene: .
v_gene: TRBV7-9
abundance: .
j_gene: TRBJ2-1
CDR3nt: TGTGCCAGCAGCACGGGGGTGGGTGAGCAGTTCTTC
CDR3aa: CASSTGVGEQFF

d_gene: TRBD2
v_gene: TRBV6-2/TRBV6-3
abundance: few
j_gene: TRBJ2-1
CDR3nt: TGTGCCAGCAGTTATCCCGGACTAGCGGGGGTCAATGAGCAGTTCTTC
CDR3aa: CASSYPGLAGVNEQFF

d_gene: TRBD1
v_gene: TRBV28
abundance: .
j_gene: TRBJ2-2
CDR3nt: TGTGCCAGCAGTTTAAAACAGGGGCTCACCGGGGAGCTGTTTTTT
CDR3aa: CASSLKQGLTGELFF

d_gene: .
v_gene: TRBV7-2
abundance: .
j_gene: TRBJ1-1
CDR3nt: TGTGCCAGCAGCTCTTTCGCGAACACTGAAGCTTTCTTT
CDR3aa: CASSSFANTEAFF

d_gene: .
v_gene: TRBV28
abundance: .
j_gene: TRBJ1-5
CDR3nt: TGTGCCAGCACTCCCAACGGGGGGGGGGATCAGCCCCAGCATTTT
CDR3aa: CASTPNGGGDQPQHF

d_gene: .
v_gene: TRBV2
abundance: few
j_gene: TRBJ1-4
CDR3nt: TGTGCCAGCAGTGAAGCGGAGGGTATTGCAAAACTGTTTTTT
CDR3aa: CASSEAEGIAKLFF

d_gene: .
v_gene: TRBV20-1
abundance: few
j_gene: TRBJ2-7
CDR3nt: TGCAGTGCGATCAAAGGACTCCAATCCTACGAGCAGTACTTC
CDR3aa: CSAIKGLQSYEQYF

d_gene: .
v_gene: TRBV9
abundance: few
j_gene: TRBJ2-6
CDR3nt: TGTGCCAGCAGCGACCCGCAAAACTCTGGGGCCAACGTCCTGACTTTC
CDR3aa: CASSDPQNSGANVLTF

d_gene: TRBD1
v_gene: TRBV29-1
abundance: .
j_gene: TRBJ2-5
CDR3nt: TGCAGCGTTGTGACAGGGGGCGAGACCCAGTACTTC
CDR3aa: CSVVTGGETQYF

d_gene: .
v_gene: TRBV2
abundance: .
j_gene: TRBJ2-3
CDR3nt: TGTGCCAGCAGCGGAGGTAGCGGAAGCACAGATACGCAGTATTTT
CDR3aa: CASSGGSGSTDTQYF

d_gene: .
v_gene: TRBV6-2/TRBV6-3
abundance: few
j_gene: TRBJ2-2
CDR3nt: TGTGCCAGCGGTAAAACGCGGGCGATGAACACCGGGGAGCTGTTTTTT
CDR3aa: CASGKTRAMNTGELFF

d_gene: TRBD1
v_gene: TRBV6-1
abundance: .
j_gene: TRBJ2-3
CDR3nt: TGTGCCACCCCGGGACAGGGGCACACAGATACGCAGTATTTT
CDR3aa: CATPGQGHTDTQYF

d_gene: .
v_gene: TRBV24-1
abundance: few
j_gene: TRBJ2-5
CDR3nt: TGTGCCACCAGTGCCGCGGCGGGCCCAGGACAAGAGACCCAGTACTTC
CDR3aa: CATSAAAGPGQETQYF

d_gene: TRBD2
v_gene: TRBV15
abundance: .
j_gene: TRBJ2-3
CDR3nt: TGTGCCACCAGCAGAGAACTAGCGGGCACAGATACGCAGTATTTT
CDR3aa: CATSRELAGTDTQYF

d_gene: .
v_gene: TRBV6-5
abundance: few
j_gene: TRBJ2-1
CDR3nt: TGTGCCAGCAGTTACAAAACTAGTTCCAATGAGCAGTTCTTC
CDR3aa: CASSYKTSSNEQFF

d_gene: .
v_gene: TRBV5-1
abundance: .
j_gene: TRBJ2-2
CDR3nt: TGCGCCAGCAGCTACACTCAGGAGTCCGGGGAGCTGTTTTTT
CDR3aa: CASSYTQESGELFF

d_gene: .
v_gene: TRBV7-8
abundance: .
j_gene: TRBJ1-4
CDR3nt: TGTGCCAGCAGCATAACAGGGAATGAAAAACTGTTTTTT
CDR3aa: CASSITGNEKLFF

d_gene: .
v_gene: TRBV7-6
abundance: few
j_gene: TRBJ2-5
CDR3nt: TGTGCCAGCAGCTTACGAGGACGAAAAGAGACCCAGTACTTC
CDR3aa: CASSLRGRKETQYF

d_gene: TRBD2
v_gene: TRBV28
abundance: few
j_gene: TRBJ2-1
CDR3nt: TGTGCCAGCAGTGTTACTAGCGGGAACTACAATGAGCAGTTCTTC
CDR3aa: CASSVTSGNYNEQFF

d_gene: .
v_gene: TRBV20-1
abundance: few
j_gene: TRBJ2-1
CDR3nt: TGCAGTGCTAGAGACGGCGTCAGATCCTACAATGAGCAGTTCTTC
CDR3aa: CSARDGVRSYNEQFF

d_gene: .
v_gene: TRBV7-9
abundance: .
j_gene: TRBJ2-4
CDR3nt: TGTGCCAGCAGCCCACGAGGCCCCCGATTGTCCATTCAGTACTTC
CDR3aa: CASSPRGPRLSIQYF

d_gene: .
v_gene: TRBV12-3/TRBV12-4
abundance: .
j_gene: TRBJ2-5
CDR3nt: TGTGCCAGCATAGCGGCTTCCTCGGGGGAGACCCAGTACTTC
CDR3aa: CASIAASSGETQYF

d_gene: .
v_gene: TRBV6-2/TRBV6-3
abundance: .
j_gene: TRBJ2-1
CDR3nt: TGTGCCAGCAGTTACCAGCAGCGCAATGAGCAGTTCTTC
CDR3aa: CASSYQQRNEQFF

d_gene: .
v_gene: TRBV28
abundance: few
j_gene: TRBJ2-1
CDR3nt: TGTGCCAGCAGTTTGGGTCCCACTGAGCAGTTCTTC
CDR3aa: CASSLGPTEQFF

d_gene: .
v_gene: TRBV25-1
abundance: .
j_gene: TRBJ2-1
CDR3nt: TGTGCCAGCATGCGCGCTAATGAGCAGTTCTTC
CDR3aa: CASMRANEQFF

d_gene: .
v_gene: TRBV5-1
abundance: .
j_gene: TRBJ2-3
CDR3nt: TGCGCCAGCAGCTTGGAAAGGGGGTTCGTTGTCCCAGATACGCAGTATTTT
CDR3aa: CASSLERGFVVPDTQYF

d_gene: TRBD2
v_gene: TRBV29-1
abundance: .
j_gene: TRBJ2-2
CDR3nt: TGCAGCGTTGCCCCGGGAGGTGCCGGGGAGCTGTTTTTT
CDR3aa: CSVAPGGAGELFF

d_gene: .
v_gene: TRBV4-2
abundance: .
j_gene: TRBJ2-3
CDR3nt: TGTGCCAGCAGCCAAGACAGACCAGATACGCAGTATTTT
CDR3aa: CASSQDRPDTQYF

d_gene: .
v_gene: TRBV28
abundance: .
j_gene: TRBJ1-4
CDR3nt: TGTGCCAGCAGCGGACAGATGCCTAATGAAAAACTGTTTTTT
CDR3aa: CASSGQMPNEKLFF

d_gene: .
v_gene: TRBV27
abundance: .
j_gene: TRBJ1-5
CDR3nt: TGTGCCAGCAGTTTAGGCTGGAGCAATCAGCCCCAGCATTTT
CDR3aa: CASSLGWSNQPQHF

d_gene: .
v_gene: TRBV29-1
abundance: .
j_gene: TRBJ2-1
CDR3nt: TGCAGCGCCGACAGCTACAATGAGCAGTTCTTC
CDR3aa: CSADSYNEQFF

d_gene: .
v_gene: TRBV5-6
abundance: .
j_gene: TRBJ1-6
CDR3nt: TGTGCCAGCACCTCCGGGGGGATTAATTCACCCCTCCACTTT
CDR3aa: CASTSGGINSPLHF

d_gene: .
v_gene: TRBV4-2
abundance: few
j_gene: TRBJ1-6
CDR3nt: TGTGCCAGCAGCCAAGGAAATTCACCCCTCCACTTT
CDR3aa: CASSQGNSPLHF

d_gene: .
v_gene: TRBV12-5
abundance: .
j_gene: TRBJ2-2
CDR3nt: TGTGCTAGTGGTTTGAGGGTTCCCGGGGAGCTGTTTTTT
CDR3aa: CASGLRVPGELFF

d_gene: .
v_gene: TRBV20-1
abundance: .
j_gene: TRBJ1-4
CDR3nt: TGCTACCTCACGGGGGATGAAAAACTGTTTTTT
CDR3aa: CYLTGDEKLFF

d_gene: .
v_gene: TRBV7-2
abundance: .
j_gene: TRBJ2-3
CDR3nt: TGTGCCAGCAGCTTAAGCGCAGATACGCAGTATTTT
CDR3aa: CASSLSADTQYF

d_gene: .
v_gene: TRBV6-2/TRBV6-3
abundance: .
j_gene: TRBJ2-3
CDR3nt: TGTGCCAGCAGCCAGGACTACACAGATACGCAGTATTTT
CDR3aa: CASSQDYTDTQYF

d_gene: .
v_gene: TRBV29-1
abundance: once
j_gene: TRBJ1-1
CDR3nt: TGCAGCGTAGGGTATGGGGTGAACACTGAAGCTTTCTTT
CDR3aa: CSVGYGVNTEAFF

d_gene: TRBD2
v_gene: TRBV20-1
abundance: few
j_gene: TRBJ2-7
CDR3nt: TGCAGTGCTAGAATCCCTAGCGGGGTGGGATACGAGCAGTACTTC
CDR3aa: CSARIPSGVGYEQYF

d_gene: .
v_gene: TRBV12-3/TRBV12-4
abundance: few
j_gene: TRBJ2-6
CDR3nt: TGTGCCAGCAGTTTAAAGGCTGGGGCCAACGTCCTGACTTTC
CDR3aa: CASSLKAGANVLTF

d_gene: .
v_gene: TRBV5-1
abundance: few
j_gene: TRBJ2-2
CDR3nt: TGCGCCAGCAGCTTTCCAAAATCCGGGGAGCTGTTTTTT
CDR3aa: CASSFPKSGELFF

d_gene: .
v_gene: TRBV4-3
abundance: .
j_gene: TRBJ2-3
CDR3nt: TGCGCCAGCAGCAAAAGTCTCTCGGCCGCAGATACGCAGTATTTT
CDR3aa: CASSKSLSAADTQYF

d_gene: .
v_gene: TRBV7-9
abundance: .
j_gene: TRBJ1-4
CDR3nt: TGTGCCAGCAGCTTGGCGGGACCTCCTGAAAAACTGTTTTTT
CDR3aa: CASSLAGPPEKLFF

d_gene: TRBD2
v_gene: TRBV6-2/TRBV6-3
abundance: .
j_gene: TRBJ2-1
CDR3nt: TGTGCCAGCAGTCAAAGGACTAGCTACCACAATGAGCAGTTCTTC
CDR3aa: CASSQRTSYHNEQFF

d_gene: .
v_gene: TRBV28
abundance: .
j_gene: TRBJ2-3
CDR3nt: TGTGCCAGCAGTCCCCCTAGCACAGATACGCAGTATTTT
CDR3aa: CASSPPSTDTQYF

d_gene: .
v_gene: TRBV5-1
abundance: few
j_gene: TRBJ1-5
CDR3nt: TGCGCCAGCAGCTTGGGTGGACGTCAGCCCCAGCATTTT
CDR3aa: CASSLGGRQPQHF

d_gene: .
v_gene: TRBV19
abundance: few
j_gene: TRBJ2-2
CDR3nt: TGTGCCAGTAGTATAGTGGGAGCGGACACCGGGGAGCTGTTTTTT
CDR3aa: CASSIVGADTGELFF

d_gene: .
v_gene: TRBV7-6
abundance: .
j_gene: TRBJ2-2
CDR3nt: TGTGCCAGCAGCTTAAACCCCAGGTCGGGTCTCACCGGGGAGCTGTTTTTT
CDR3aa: CASSLNPRSGLTGELFF

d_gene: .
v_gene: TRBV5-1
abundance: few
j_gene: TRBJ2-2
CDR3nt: TGCGCCAGCAGCTTGGCTCCCGGGCTGGACTCCGCGAACACCGGGGAGCTGTTTTTT
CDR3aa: CASSLAPGLDSANTGELFF

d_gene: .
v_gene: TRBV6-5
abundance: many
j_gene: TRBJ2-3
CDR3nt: TGTGCCAGCAGTTACGGACCCACAGATACGCAGTATTTT
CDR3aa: CASSYGPTDTQYF

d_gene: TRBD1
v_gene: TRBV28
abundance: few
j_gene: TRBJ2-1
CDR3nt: TGTGCCAGCAGATACAGGGGGCGATTTTCCTACAATGAGCAGTTCTTC
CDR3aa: CASRYRGRFSYNEQFF